The T cell receptor beta chain described here comes from a study of beta chain features in type 1 diabetes. Across the study: Examined across all samples were around 110 million sorted cells.

Via CD45RO/CCR7/CD25/CD127/CD95/CD27, cells of the CD4+ naive, central memory, regulatory and stem cell-like memory subsets were sorted. Findings of the study overall: When Type 1 diabetes patients were examined, their TCRB CDR3s proved moderately but significantly shorter in all four CD4+ subsets.

Expressed TCRB transcripts were sequenced because the isolated RNA had all been reverse transcribed beforehand. TCRdb keeps only in-frame clones here, not all; method: immunoSEQ multiplex PCR. Seen here are under 500,000 clones, approximately 30% observed once, and the top ten hold around 0.065%. This clone was observed once. Its antigen is as yet unknown. The CDR3 is 16 residues long. Trimming took 5 bases from V and 6 from J; bases not matched to a gene: 17. Germline values: CDR1 SGHNT, CDR2 YYREEE (reference sequence). Sequencing was carried out using naive CD4+ T cells from blood. This clonotype was obtained from a man younger than 30 in good health. The chain has TRBV5-4 and TRBJ2-7, with 7 bases that match TRBD1. Here the CDR3 reads CASSPQNGQVTFEQYF. The CDR3 DNA sequence: TGTGCCAGCAGTCCCCAAAACGGACAGGTAACCTTCGAGCAGTACTTC. Full variable domain (rest looked up from reference TRBV5-4 and TRBJ2-7): ETGVTQSPTHLIKTRGQQVTLRCSSQSGHNTVSWYQQALGQGPQFIFQYYREEENGRGNFPPRFSGLQFPNYSSELNVNALELDDSALYLCASSPQNGQVTFEQYFGPGTRLTVT.